This T cell receptor beta chain was found in a study of blood T cell repertoires in COVID-19. Participants' own reports of clinical history determined their cohort assignment. A few counts support this clone. The CDR3 length is 17 residues. In germline, CDR1 is MDHEN, CDR2 SYDVKM. The ends were cut back, 4 bases at V and 1 base at J, with 17 bases in the middle. Libraries were prepared by immunoSEQ multiplex PCR; TCRdb keeps only in-frame clonotypes and omits some of them. The sample has some 330,000 clones, approximately 88% seen once. The specimen sequenced was PBMCs or T cells enriched from blood (not recorded which). The sequence was collected from a man under 40 who had recovered from COVID-19. V and J are TRBV28 and TRBJ1-5; D may be TRBD1 (5 bases). The CDR3 loop reads CASSSNTGTISNQPQHF. The CDR3 DNA reads TGTGCCAGCAGTTCGAATACAGGCACTATAAGCAATCAGCCCCAGCATTTT.